A selection of T cell receptor beta chains follows, all from one sample in a study of graft-versus-host responses after intestinal transplantation. The table came from immunoSEQ multiplex PCR; TCRdb's copy has only in-frame clones and leaves some out. Found here are about 150,000 clones, about nine tenths of them singletons; the top ten hold approximately 0.2%. Their target antigens are unknown. The material sequenced was unstimulated CD4+ T cells sorted from spleen or lymph node cells, taken before intestinal transplant. The receptors stem from a human donor who received an intestinal transplant. CDR3s include the opening cysteine and the closing phenylalanine or tryptophan. D genes are given only for firm matches. Size is omitted from some rows. Given values are once, few, many or a class for expanded clones.

TRBD2 | TRBJ2-1 | TRBV6-1 | . | CASSEGGLAGNKQFF | TGTGCCAGCAGTGAAGGAGGACTAGCGGGCAACAAGCAGTTCTTC
TRBD2 | TRBJ2-1 | TRBV28 | . | CASSTSLGAGVGYNEQFF | TGTGCCAGCAGTACTTCCCTGGGAGCGGGAGTGGGGTACAATGAGCAGTTCTTC
TRBD1 | TRBJ2-3 | TRBV5-5 | . | CASSPGQGADTQYF | TGTGCCAGCAGCCCGGGACAGGGGGCAGATACGCAGTATTTT
. | TRBJ1-4 | TRBV5-1 | . | CASSPGTPATNEKLFF | TGCGCCAGCAGCCCGGGGACACCCGCAACTAATGAAAAACTGTTTTTT
. | TRBJ2-2 | TRBV7-7 | . | CASSLGRNTGELFF | TGTGCCAGCAGCTTAGGCAGGAACACCGGGGAGCTGTTTTTT
. | TRBJ1-2 | TRBV18 | . | CASSPGSQGNYGYTF | TGTGCCAGCTCACCGGGGTCCCAGGGGAACTATGGCTACACCTTC
TRBD1 | TRBJ1-5 | TRBV28 | . | CASRTPGTGSNQPQHF | TGTGCCAGCAGGACCCCCGGGACAGGGAGCAATCAGCCCCAGCATTTT
TRBD1 | TRBJ1-1 | TRBV6-5 | . | CASRDIAGGAIAFF | TGTGCCAGCAGGGACATCGCAGGGGGCGCTATAGCTTTCTTT
. | TRBJ1-1 | TRBV29-1 | . | CSATKGQMNTEAFF | TGCAGCGCTACCAAGGGACAAATGAACACTGAAGCTTTCTTT
. | TRBJ1-5 | TRBV30 | once | CAWSSGANQPQHF | TGTGCCTGGAGTTCCGGGGCGAATCAGCCCCAGCATTTT
. | TRBJ1-4 | TRBV29-1 | . | CSVAHATNEKLFF | TGCAGCGTTGCCCATGCAACTAATGAAAAACTGTTTTTT
. | TRBJ2-7 | TRBV7-6 | . | CASSLGNGPYEQYF | TGTGCCAGCAGCTTAGGGAATGGCCCCTACGAGCAGTACTTC
TRBD2 | TRBJ2-5 | TRBV4-2 | . | CASSQDLSGRPQETQYF | TGTGCCAGCAGCCAAGATCTGAGCGGGAGGCCCCAAGAGACCCAGTACTTC
TRBD1 | TRBJ2-2 | TRBV4-2 | . | CASSRSTGGGTGELFF | TGTGCCAGCAGCCGATCGACAGGGGGCGGCACCGGGGAGCTGTTTTTT
TRBD1 | TRBJ1-5 | TRBV28 | . | CASRGDRVSNQPQHF | TGTGCCAGCAGGGGTGACAGGGTTAGCAATCAGCCCCAGCATTTT
TRBD2 | TRBJ2-7 | TRBV4-1 | . | CASSQDSGRAYEQYF | TGCGCCAGCAGCCAAGATAGCGGGAGGGCCTACGAGCAGTACTTC
. | TRBJ1-1 | TRBV30 | . | CAWSPGGGTEAFF | TGTGCCTGGAGTCCCGGGGGGGGCACTGAAGCTTTCTTT
. | TRBJ1-5 | TRBV5-4 | . | CASSIDSTPPQPQHF | TGTGCCAGCAGCATAGACTCAACCCCTCCTCAGCCCCAGCATTTT
. | TRBJ1-6 | TRBV5-7 | . | CASSSSVGRSSPLHF | TGTGCCAGCAGCTCGTCGGTGGGGCGAAGTTCACCCCTCCACTTT
TRBD1 | TRBJ1-2 | TRBV30 | . | CAWCPGGADITGYTF | TGTGCCTGGTGCCCAGGGGGGGCGGATATCACTGGCTACACCTTC
. | TRBJ1-6 | TRBV4-1 | . | CASSQEQGLYNSPLHF | TGCGCCAGCAGCCAAGAACAGGGACTTTATAATTCACCCCTCCACTTT
. | TRBJ2-3 | TRBV5-4 | . | CASSLLGVSSDTQYF | TGTGCCAGCAGCTTGTTAGGGGTTTCTTCAGATACGCAGTATTTT
TRBD1 | TRBJ1-2 | TRBV28 | . | CASSRPGQGLFNYGYTF | TGTGCCAGCAGTAGGCCGGGACAGGGCCTTTTTAACTATGGCTACACCTTC
TRBD2 | TRBJ2-7 | TRBV4-2 | once | CASSPRVAGTYEQYF | TGTGCCAGCAGCCCCCGGGTAGCGGGAACGTACGAGCAGTACTTC
TRBD2 | TRBJ2-1 | TRBV4-3 | . | CASSQISGLAGLDEQFF | TGCGCCAGCAGCCAAATCTCGGGACTAGCGGGCTTGGATGAGCAGTTCTTC
TRBD2 | TRBJ2-3 | TRBV11-2 | . | CASSLDEREWRNTQYF | TGTGCCAGCAGCTTAGATGAGCGGGAGTGGAGAAATACGCAGTATTTT
. | TRBJ2-3 | TRBV28 | . | CASSRAMSGADTQYF | TGTGCCAGCAGTCGAGCAATGTCCGGCGCAGATACGCAGTATTTT
TRBD1 | TRBJ1-5 | TRBV19 | . | CASSRQGFNQPQHF | TGTGCCAGTAGCAGACAGGGTTTCAATCAGCCCCAGCATTTT
. | TRBJ2-7 | TRBV28 | . | CASSLGNYEQYF | TGTGCCAGCAGTCTGGGAAACTACGAGCAGTACTTC
. | TRBJ2-5 | TRBV5-1 | . | CASSLDSETQYF | TGCGCCAGCAGCTTGGATTCAGAGACCCAGTACTTC
. | TRBJ1-3 | TRBV6-6 | . | CASSYSGATSGNTIYF | TGTGCCAGCAGTTACTCGGGGGCCACCTCTGGAAACACCATATATTTT
. | TRBJ2-3 | TRBV5-1 | . | CASSLMTSHSTDTQYF | TGCGCCAGCAGCCTAATGACTAGTCACTCCACAGATACGCAGTATTTT
TRBD1 | TRBJ1-1 | TRBV5-1 | . | CASSRDRAQLNTEAFF | TGCGCCAGCAGCAGGGACAGGGCTCAACTAAACACTGAAGCTTTCTTT
TRBD2 | TRBJ2-1 | TRBV28 | once | CASRWASGREQFF | TGTGCCAGTCGATGGGCTAGCGGGAGGGAGCAGTTCTTC
TRBD1 | TRBJ2-7 | TRBV28 | . | CASTRQGADEQYF | TGTGCCAGCACCCGACAGGGGGCGGACGAGCAGTACTTC
. | TRBJ2-1 | TRBV7-6 | once | CASSLALPVSSYNEQFF | TGTGCCAGCAGCTTAGCGCTTCCGGTCAGCTCCTACAATGAGCAGTTCTTC
. | TRBJ1-1 | TRBV9 | . | CASSVAQESPEAFF | TGTGCCAGCAGCGTAGCGCAGGAATCCCCTGAAGCTTTCTTT
TRBD2 | TRBJ2-1 | TRBV19 | . | CASEREVSYNEQFF | TGTGCCAGCGAGCGGGAAGTATCCTACAATGAGCAGTTCTTC
. | TRBJ1-1 | TRBV7-3 | . | CASSLGAAGTNTEAFF | TGTGCCAGCAGCTTAGGGGCGGCGGGGACGAACACTGAAGCTTTCTTT
TRBD1 | TRBJ2-5 | TRBV25-1 | once | CASSDPGQGETQYF | TGTGCCAGCAGTGATCCGGGACAGGGAGAGACCCAGTACTTC
. | TRBJ2-7 | TRBV18 | . | CASSPQEQGLSYEQYF | TGTGCCAGCTCACCCCAAGAACAGGGACTGAGCTACGAGCAGTACTTC
TRBD2 | TRBJ2-3 | TRBV9 | . | CASSTRTSGRGADTQYF | TGTGCCAGCAGCACAAGAACTAGCGGGAGGGGCGCAGATACGCAGTATTTT
TRBD2 | TRBJ2-5 | TRBV18 | . | CASSPLPLLAVETQYF | TGTGCCAGCTCACCACTCCCACTACTAGCGGTCGAGACCCAGTACTTC
. | TRBJ1-2 | TRBV11-2 | once | CASSSLVAFYGYTF | TGTGCCAGCAGCTCCCTGGTAGCGTTCTATGGCTACACCTTC
. | TRBJ2-2 | TRBV7-2 | . | CASSLIPRGYTGELFF | TGTGCCAGCAGCTTAATCCCCAGAGGCTACACCGGGGAGCTGTTTTTT